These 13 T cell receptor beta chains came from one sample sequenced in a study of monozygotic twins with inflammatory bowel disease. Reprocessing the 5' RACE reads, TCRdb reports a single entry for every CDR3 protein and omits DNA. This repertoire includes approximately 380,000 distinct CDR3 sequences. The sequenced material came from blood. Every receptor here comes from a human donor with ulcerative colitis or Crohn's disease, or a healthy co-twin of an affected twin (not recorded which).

The CDR3 reads CASSCPSAGAKMAQHF. The gene calls are TRBV12-3 or TRBV12-4 and TRBJ1-5; TCRdb proposes TRBD1, but this gene call is untestable without DNA. The CDR3 is made up of 16 amino acids.

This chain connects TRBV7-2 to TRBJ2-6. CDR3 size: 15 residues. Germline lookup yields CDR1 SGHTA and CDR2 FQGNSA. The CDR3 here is CASRKDSSGANVLTF. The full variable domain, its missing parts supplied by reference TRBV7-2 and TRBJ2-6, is GAGVSQSPSNKVTEKGKDVELRCDPISGHTALYWYRQSLGQGLEFLIYFQGNSAPDKSGLPSDRFSAERTGGSVSTLTIQRTQQEDSAVYLCASRKDSSGANVLTFGAGSRLTVL.

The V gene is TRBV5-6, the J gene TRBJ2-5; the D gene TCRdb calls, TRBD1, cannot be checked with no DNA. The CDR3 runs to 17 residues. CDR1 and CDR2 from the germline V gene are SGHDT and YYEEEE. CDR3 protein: CASTPFLGQGSQETQYF.

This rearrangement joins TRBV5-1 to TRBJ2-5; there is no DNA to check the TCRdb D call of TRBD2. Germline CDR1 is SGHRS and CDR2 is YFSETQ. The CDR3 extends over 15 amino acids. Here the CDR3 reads CASSSPGGSQETQYF.

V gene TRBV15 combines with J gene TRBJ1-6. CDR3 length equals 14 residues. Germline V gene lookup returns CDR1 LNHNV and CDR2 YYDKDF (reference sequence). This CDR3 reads CATSRDRNQLALHF.

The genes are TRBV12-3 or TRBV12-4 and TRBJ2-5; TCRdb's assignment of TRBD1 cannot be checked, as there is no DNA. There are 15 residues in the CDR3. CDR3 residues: CASSYGQLRQETQYF.

The CDR3 protein is CASSETGTGLGEQYF. The V and J genes are TRBV5-1 and TRBJ2-7; no DNA is available, so the TRBD1 call from TCRdb remains unchecked. The CDR3 loop spans 15 amino acids. Germline-derived CDR1 and CDR2 are SGHRS and YFSETQ.

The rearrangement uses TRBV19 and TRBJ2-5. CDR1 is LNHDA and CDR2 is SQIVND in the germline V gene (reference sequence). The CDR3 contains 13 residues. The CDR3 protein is CASSIEGYETQYF.

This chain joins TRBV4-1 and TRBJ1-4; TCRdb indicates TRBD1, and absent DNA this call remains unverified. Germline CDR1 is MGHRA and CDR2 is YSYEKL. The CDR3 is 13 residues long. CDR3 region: CASSQQGHEKLFF.

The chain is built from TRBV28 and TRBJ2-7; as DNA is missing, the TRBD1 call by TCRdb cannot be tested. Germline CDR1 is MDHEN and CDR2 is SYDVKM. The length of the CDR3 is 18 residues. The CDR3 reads CASSPIMGTGWSSYEQYF.

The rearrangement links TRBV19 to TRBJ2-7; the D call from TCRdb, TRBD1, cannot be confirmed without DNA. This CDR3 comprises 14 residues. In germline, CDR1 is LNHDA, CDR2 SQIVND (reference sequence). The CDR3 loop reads CASSNHRGQDEQYF.

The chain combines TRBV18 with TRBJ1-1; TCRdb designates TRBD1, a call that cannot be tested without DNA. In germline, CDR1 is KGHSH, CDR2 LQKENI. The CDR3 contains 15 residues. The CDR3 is CASSLTDSLNTEAFF.

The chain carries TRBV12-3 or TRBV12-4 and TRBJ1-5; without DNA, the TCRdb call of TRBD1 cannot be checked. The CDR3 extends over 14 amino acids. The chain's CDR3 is CASRPTGGNQPQHF.